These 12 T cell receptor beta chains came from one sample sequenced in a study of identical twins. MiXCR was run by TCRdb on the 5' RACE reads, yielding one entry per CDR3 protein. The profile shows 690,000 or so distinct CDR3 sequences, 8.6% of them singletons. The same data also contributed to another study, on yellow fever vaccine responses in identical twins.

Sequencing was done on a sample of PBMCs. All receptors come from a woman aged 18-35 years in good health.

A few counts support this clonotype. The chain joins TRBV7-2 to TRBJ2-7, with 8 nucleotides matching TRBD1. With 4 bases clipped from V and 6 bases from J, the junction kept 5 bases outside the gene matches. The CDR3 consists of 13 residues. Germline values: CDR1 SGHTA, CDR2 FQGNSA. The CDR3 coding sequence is TGTGCCAGCAGCTCCGGCAGGGGGCGCGAGCAGTACTTC. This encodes CASSSGRGREQYF.

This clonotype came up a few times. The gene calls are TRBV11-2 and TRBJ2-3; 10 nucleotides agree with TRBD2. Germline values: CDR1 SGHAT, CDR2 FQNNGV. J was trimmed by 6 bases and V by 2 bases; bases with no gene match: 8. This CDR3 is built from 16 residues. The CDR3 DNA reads TGTGCCAGCAGCTTACTTCGAGCGGGGGGGGTCGATACGCAGTATTTT. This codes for CASSLLRAGGVDTQYF. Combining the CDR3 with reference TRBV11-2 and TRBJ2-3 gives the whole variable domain EAGVAQSPRYKIIEKRQSVAFWCNPISGHATLYWYQQILGQGPKLLIQFQNNGVVDDSQLPKDRFSAERLKGVDSTLKIQPAKLEDSAVYLCASSLLRAGGVDTQYFGPGTRLTVL.

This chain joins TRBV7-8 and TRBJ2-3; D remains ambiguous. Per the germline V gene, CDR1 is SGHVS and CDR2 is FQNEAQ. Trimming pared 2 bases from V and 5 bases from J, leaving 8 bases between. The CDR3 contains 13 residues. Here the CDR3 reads CASSLNSRDTQYF. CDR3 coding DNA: TGTGCCAGCAGCTTAAACTCCAGAGATACGCAGTATTTT. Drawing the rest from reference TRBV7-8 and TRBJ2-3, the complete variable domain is GAGVSQSPRYKVAKRGQDVALRCDPISGHVSLFWYQQALGQGPEFLTYFQNEAQLDKSGLPSDRFFAERPEGSVSTLKIQRTQQEDSAVYLCASSLNSRDTQYFGPGTRLTVL.

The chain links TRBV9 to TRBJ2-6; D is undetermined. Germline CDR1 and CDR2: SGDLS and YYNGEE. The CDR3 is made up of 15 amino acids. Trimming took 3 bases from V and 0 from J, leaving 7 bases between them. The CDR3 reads CASSDSISGANVLTF. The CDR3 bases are TGTGCCAGCAGCGACAGTATCTCTGGGGCCAACGTCCTGACTTTC. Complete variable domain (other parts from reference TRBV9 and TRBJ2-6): DSGVTQTPKHLITATGQRVTLRCSPRSGDLSVYWYQQSLDQGLQFLIQYYNGEERAKGNILERFSAQQFPDLHSELNLSSLELGDSALYFCASSDSISGANVLTFGAGSRLTVL.

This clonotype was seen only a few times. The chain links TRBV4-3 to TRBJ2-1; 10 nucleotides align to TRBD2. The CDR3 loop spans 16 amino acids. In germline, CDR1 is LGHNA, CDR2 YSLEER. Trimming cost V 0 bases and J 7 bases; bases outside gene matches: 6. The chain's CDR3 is CASSQDPAGGGNEQFF. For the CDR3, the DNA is TGCGCCAGCAGCCAAGACCCAGCGGGAGGGGGGAATGAGCAGTTCTTC.

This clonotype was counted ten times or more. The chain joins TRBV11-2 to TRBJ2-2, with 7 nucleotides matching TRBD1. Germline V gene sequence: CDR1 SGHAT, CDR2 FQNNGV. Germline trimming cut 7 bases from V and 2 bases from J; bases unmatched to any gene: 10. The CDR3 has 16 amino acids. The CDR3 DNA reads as TGTGCCAGCACCACCGGGACAGCGATTAACACCGGGGAGCTGTTTTTT. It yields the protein CASTTGTAINTGELFF.

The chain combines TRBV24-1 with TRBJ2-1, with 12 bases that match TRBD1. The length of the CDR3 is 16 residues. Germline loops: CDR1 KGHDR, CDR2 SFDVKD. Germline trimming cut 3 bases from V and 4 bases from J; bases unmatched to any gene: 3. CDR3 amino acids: CATSDMGQGAYNEQFF. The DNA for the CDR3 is TGTGCCACCAGTGATATGGGACAGGGGGCATACAATGAGCAGTTCTTC.

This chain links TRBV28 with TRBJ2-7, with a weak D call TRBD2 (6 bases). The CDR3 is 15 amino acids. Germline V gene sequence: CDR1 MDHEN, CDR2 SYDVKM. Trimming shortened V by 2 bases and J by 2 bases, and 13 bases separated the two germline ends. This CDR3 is CASSLDSGPTYEQYF. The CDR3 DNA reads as TGTGCCAGCAGTTTAGACAGCGGGCCCACCTACGAGCAGTACTTC.

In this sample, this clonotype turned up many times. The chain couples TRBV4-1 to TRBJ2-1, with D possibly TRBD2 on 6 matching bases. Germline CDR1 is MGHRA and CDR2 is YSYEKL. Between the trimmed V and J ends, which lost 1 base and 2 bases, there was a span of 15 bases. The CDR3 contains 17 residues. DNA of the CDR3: TGCGCCAGCAGCCAAGTACTAGCCTCCAGCCCCTACAATGAGCAGTTCTTC. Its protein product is CASSQVLASSPYNEQFF.

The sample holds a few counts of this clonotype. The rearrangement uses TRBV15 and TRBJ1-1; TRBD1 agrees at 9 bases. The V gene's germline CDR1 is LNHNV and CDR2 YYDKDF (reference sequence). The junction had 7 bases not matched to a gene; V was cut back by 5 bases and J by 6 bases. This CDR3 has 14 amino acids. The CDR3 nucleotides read TGTGCCACCAGCTACAGGGGGCCGGAGGCTGAAGCTTTCTTT. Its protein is CATSYRGPEAEAFF.

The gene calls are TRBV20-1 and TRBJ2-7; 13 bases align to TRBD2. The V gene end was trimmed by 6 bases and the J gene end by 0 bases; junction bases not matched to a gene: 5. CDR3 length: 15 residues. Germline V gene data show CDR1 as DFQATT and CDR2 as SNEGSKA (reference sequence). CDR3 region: CSAPLAGGISYEQYF. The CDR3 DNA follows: TGCAGTGCGCCACTAGCGGGGGGGATCTCCTACGAGCAGTACTTC.

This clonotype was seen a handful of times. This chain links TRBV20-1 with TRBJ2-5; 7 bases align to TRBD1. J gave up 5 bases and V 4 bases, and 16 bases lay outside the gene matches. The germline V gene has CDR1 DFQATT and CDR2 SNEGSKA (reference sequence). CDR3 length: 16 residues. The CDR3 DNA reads TGCAGTGCTAAAAAAGTACGACAGGGAGTATCGGAGACCCAGTACTTC. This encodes CSAKKVRQGVSETQYF.